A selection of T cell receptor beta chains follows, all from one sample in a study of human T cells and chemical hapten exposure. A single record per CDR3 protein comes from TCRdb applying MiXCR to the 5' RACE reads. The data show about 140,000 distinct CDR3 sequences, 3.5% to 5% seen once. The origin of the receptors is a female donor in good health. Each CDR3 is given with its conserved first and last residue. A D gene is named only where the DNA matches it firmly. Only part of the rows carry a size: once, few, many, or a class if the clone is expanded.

cdr3_aa: CASSVIQTSNQPQHF
cdr3_nt: TGTGCCAGCAGTGTAATACAGACAAGCAATCAGCCCCAGCATTTT
clone_size: many
j_call: TRBJ1-5
d_call: .
v_call: TRBV6-1

cdr3_aa: CASSEYFGSATNEKLFF
cdr3_nt: TGTGCCAGCAGTGAATATTTCGGGTCTGCAACTAATGAAAAACTGTTTTTT
clone_size: .
j_call: TRBJ1-4
d_call: .
v_call: TRBV25-1

cdr3_aa: CSSRRGVYEQYF
cdr3_nt: TGTTCTTCCCGGAGGGGGGTATACGAGCAGTACTTC
clone_size: .
j_call: TRBJ2-7
d_call: .
v_call: TRBV28

cdr3_aa: CASRKYLGEGSQPDRHYEQYF
cdr3_nt: TGTGCCAGCAGAAAATACCTAGGCGAAGGATCCCAACCAGACAGACACTACGAGCAGTACTTC
clone_size: many
j_call: TRBJ2-7
d_call: .
v_call: TRBV27

cdr3_aa: CASSKACTGSLGYEQYF
cdr3_nt: TGTGCCAGCAGCAAAGCGTGTACGGGGTCTTTGGGCTACGAGCAGTACTTC
clone_size: many
j_call: TRBJ2-7
d_call: .
v_call: TRBV21-1

cdr3_aa: CASSVVGTGGVTQYF
cdr3_nt: TGTGCCAGCAGCGTAGTTGGGACAGGGGGTGTTACGCAGTATTTT
clone_size: few
j_call: TRBJ2-3
d_call: TRBD1
v_call: TRBV9

cdr3_aa: CASSFSVGSGNTIYF
cdr3_nt: TGTGCCAGCAGTTTTTCGGTGGGCTCTGGAAACACCATATATTTT
clone_size: many
j_call: TRBJ1-3
d_call: .
v_call: TRBV12-3/TRBV12-4

cdr3_aa: CAHKRGEPPGTEAFF
cdr3_nt: TGTGCCCACAAGAGGGGAGAACCGCCCGGCACTGAAGCTTTCTTT
clone_size: .
j_call: TRBJ1-1
d_call: .
v_call: TRBV6-2/TRBV6-3

cdr3_aa: CASSERETSGGWNEDTQYF
cdr3_nt: TGTGCCAGCAGTGAACGAGAGACTAGCGGGGGTTGGAATGAAGATACGCAGTATTTT
clone_size: many
j_call: TRBJ2-3
d_call: TRBD2
v_call: TRBV2

cdr3_aa: CASSERTSGGLAGANVLTF
cdr3_nt: TGTGCCAGCAGTGAGAGGACTAGCGGGGGGTTAGCTGGGGCCAACGTCCTGACTTTC
clone_size: .
j_call: TRBJ2-6
d_call: TRBD2
v_call: TRBV2

cdr3_aa: CASSPPGQNYGYTF
cdr3_nt: TGTGCCAGCAGCCCACCCGGACAAAACTATGGCTACACCTTC
clone_size: many
j_call: TRBJ1-2
d_call: .
v_call: TRBV28

cdr3_aa: CASSLGEGDEQFF
cdr3_nt: TGTGCCAGCAGTCTCGGGGAGGGGGATGAGCAGTTCTTC
clone_size: many
j_call: TRBJ2-1
d_call: .
v_call: TRBV12-3/TRBV12-4

cdr3_aa: CASKLAGSGQQDTQYF
cdr3_nt: TGTGCCAGCAAATTAGCAGGGTCCGGGCAGCAAGATACGCAGTATTTT
clone_size: many
j_call: TRBJ2-3
d_call: .
v_call: TRBV2

cdr3_aa: CSASFRDRGLANYGYTF
cdr3_nt: TGCAGTGCTAGCTTCCGGGACAGAGGACTTGCTAACTATGGCTACACCTTC
clone_size: many
j_call: TRBJ1-2
d_call: TRBD1
v_call: TRBV20-1

cdr3_aa: CASSTSRGNEQYF
cdr3_nt: TGTGCTAGCAGCACTAGTAGGGGTAACGAGCAGTACTTC
clone_size: many
j_call: TRBJ2-7
d_call: .
v_call: TRBV7-7

cdr3_aa: CAARKSTDTQYF
cdr3_nt: TGCGCCGCTCGAAAAAGCACAGATACGCAGTATTTT
clone_size: many
j_call: TRBJ2-3
d_call: .
v_call: TRBV12-3/TRBV12-4

cdr3_aa: CASSVALRRGVYNEQFF
cdr3_nt: TGTGCCAGCAGCGTAGCTTTACGGAGGGGGGTATACAATGAGCAGTTCTTC
clone_size: many
j_call: TRBJ2-1
d_call: .
v_call: TRBV9

cdr3_aa: CASSQGFTGGADTQYF
cdr3_nt: TGTGCCAGCAGCCAAGGGTTCACAGGGGGCGCAGATACGCAGTATTTT
clone_size: .
j_call: TRBJ2-3
d_call: TRBD1
v_call: TRBV3-1

cdr3_aa: CSARDPLRGDNSPLHF
cdr3_nt: TGCAGTGCTAGAGATCCTTTACGGGGGGACAATTCACCCCTCCACTTT
clone_size: many
j_call: TRBJ1-6
d_call: .
v_call: TRBV20-1

cdr3_aa: CAWSWGNQPQHF
cdr3_nt: TGTGCCTGGAGTTGGGGAAATCAGCCCCAGCATTTT
clone_size: many
j_call: TRBJ1-5
d_call: .
v_call: TRBV30

cdr3_aa: CASSDWAGGNIYF
cdr3_nt: TGTGCCAGCAGTGATTGGGCGGGGGGGAACATATATTTT
clone_size: .
j_call: TRBJ1-3
d_call: .
v_call: TRBV6-1

cdr3_aa: CASSSLGHDNSPLHF
cdr3_nt: TGTGCCAGCAGCTCCTTGGGACACGATAATTCACCCCTCCACTTT
clone_size: many
j_call: TRBJ1-6
d_call: .
v_call: TRBV7-6

cdr3_aa: CSAIGEGAREKLFF
cdr3_nt: TGCAGTGCTATTGGGGAGGGGGCGAGAGAAAAACTGTTTTTT
clone_size: many
j_call: TRBJ1-4
d_call: TRBD1
v_call: TRBV20-1

cdr3_aa: CASSTPPGNTEAFF
cdr3_nt: TGTGCCAGCAGCACCCCCCCAGGGAACACTGAAGCTTTCTTT
clone_size: many
j_call: TRBJ1-1
d_call: .
v_call: TRBV28

cdr3_aa: CASSQTRRGTGRTGEQFF
cdr3_nt: TGTGCCAGCAGCCAAACCAGACGGGGGACAGGGAGAACGGGTGAGCAGTTCTTC
clone_size: many
j_call: TRBJ2-1
d_call: TRBD1
v_call: TRBV7-2

cdr3_aa: CASSTTDGYEQYF
cdr3_nt: TGTGCCAGCAGTACCACCGACGGGTACGAGCAGTACTTC
clone_size: many
j_call: TRBJ2-7
d_call: .
v_call: TRBV6-2/TRBV6-3

cdr3_aa: CASSLSGGPCGKTQYF
cdr3_nt: TGTGCCAGCAGCTTATCTGGGGGACCCTGTGGAAAGACCCAGTACTTC
clone_size: many
j_call: TRBJ2-5
d_call: .
v_call: TRBV11-2

cdr3_aa: CSVSKGRTSTGDEQYF
cdr3_nt: TGCAGCGTTTCCAAGGGGCGGACGTCCACCGGGGACGAGCAGTACTTC
clone_size: many
j_call: TRBJ2-7
d_call: .
v_call: TRBV29-1

cdr3_aa: CSAPEGLVGKNIQYF
cdr3_nt: TGCAGTGCTCCAGAGGGACTAGTGGGGAAAAACATTCAGTACTTC
clone_size: .
j_call: TRBJ2-4
d_call: TRBD2
v_call: TRBV20-1

cdr3_aa: CASSVSGIGTQYF
cdr3_nt: TGTGCCAGCAGCGTTTCGGGGATCGGCACGCAGTATTTT
clone_size: few
j_call: TRBJ2-3
d_call: .
v_call: TRBV9

cdr3_aa: CASSSGTSGGALVETQYF
cdr3_nt: TGTGCCAGCAGTTCCGGGACTAGCGGGGGGGCTTTGGTGGAGACCCAGTACTTC
clone_size: few
j_call: TRBJ2-5
d_call: TRBD2
v_call: TRBV6-6

cdr3_aa: CASSPTQGWNSPLHF
cdr3_nt: TGTGCCAGCAGTCCCACACAGGGATGGAATTCACCCCTCCACTTT
clone_size: many
j_call: TRBJ1-6
d_call: .
v_call: TRBV12-3/TRBV12-4

cdr3_aa: CSEKGPGDYGYTF
cdr3_nt: TGCAGCGAGAAAGGACCGGGGGACTATGGCTACACCTTC
clone_size: few
j_call: TRBJ1-2
d_call: .
v_call: TRBV29-1

cdr3_aa: CASSRLGQNYGYTF
cdr3_nt: TGTGCCAGCAGCCGACTGGGACAGAACTATGGCTACACCTTC
clone_size: many
j_call: TRBJ1-2
d_call: TRBD1
v_call: TRBV14

cdr3_aa: CASTSRTSPTGELFF
cdr3_nt: TGTGCCAGTACCTCCAGGACTAGCCCCACCGGGGAGCTGTTTTTT
clone_size: many
j_call: TRBJ2-2
d_call: TRBD2
v_call: TRBV19

cdr3_aa: CASSFFLEGRNTQYF
cdr3_nt: TGTGCCAGCAGTTTTTTCCTAGAAGGTCGAAATACGCAGTATTTT
clone_size: few
j_call: TRBJ2-3
d_call: .
v_call: TRBV12-3/TRBV12-4

cdr3_aa: CASSTNRDTEAFF
cdr3_nt: TGTGCCAGCAGTACTAACAGGGACACTGAAGCTTTCTTT
clone_size: many
j_call: TRBJ1-1
d_call: .
v_call: TRBV12-3/TRBV12-4

cdr3_aa: CSGEETQYF
cdr3_nt: TGCAGCGGGGAAGAGACCCAGTACTTC
clone_size: .
j_call: TRBJ2-5
d_call: .
v_call: TRBV29-1

cdr3_aa: CASSTQGSNQPQHF
cdr3_nt: TGTGCCAGCAGTACACAGGGGTCTAATCAGCCCCAGCATTTT
clone_size: few
j_call: TRBJ1-5
d_call: TRBD1
v_call: TRBV28

cdr3_aa: CASSSPTGGYGYTF
cdr3_nt: TGTGCCAGCAGTTCCCCGACAGGGGGATATGGCTACACCTTC
clone_size: many
j_call: TRBJ1-2
d_call: TRBD1
v_call: TRBV12-3/TRBV12-4

cdr3_aa: CASSRRTGNTDTQYF
cdr3_nt: TGTGCCAGCAGCCGCAGGACCGGGAACACAGATACGCAGTATTTT
clone_size: few
j_call: TRBJ2-3
d_call: .
v_call: TRBV6-2/TRBV6-3

cdr3_aa: CASTGAAGNEQFF
cdr3_nt: TGTGCCAGCACGGGGGCTGCCGGCAATGAGCAGTTCTTC
clone_size: many
j_call: TRBJ2-1
d_call: .
v_call: TRBV6-2/TRBV6-3

cdr3_aa: CASSQESSYNEQFF
cdr3_nt: TGTGCCAGCAGCCAGGAAAGCTCCTACAATGAGCAGTTCTTC
clone_size: many
j_call: TRBJ2-1
d_call: .
v_call: TRBV7-2

cdr3_aa: CSVPKRADNEQFF
cdr3_nt: TGCAGTGTCCCCAAACGAGCGGACAATGAGCAGTTCTTC
clone_size: many
j_call: TRBJ2-1
d_call: .
v_call: TRBV20-1

cdr3_aa: CASRTGLTDTQYF
cdr3_nt: TGTGCCAGCCGCACAGGACTGACAGATACGCAGTATTTT
clone_size: many
j_call: TRBJ2-3
d_call: .
v_call: TRBV6-6

cdr3_aa: CASSPGGAYSEQFF
cdr3_nt: TGTGCCAGCAGCCCGGGGGGGGCGTATAGTGAGCAGTTCTTC
clone_size: .
j_call: TRBJ2-1
d_call: TRBD2
v_call: TRBV7-3